These 24 T cell receptor beta chains were all obtained from the same sample, sequenced in a study of CD8+CD57+ T cells in acquired aplastic anemia. By flow cytometry, patients selected for sequencing had shown an expansion of CD8+CD57+ cells. Both TCR beta VDJ combination and CDR3 sequence profiling were carried out. Genomic DNA was the template for this profiling. TCRdb itself ran the reads through MiXCR, one entry per CDR3 protein. The sample records fewer than 85,000 distinct CDR3 sequences, roughly 70% being singletons. The sequencing input was sorted CD4+, CD8+, or CD8+CD57+ T cells (not recorded which) from PBMCs. The receptor source for this set is a human donor with aplastic anemia.

This clonotype was seen only once. This chain links TRBV19 with TRBJ2-5; no definite D call. This CDR3 is built from 13 residues. The germline V gene has CDR1 LNHDA and CDR2 SQIVND (reference sequence). Trimming shortened V by 5 bases and J by 5 bases, and 12 bases separated the two germline ends. The CDR3 spells CASSVGHGETQYF. Here the CDR3 DNA reads TGTGCCAGTAGTGTGGGCCACGGGGAGACCCAGTACTTC.

The CDR3 loop is CASSWLTGSTDTQYF. The CDR3 nucleotides are TGTGCCAGCAGCTGGTTGACAGGAAGCACAGATACGCAGTATTTT. The V call is TRBV7-3, the J call TRBJ2-3; D is perhaps TRBD1 (6 bases). CDR1 SGHTA and CDR2 FQGTGA come from the germline V gene. The CDR3 spans 15 residues. V lost 4 bases, J lost 0 bases, and 11 bases lay in between.

The chain joins TRBV19 to TRBJ1-4; D not certain. CDR1 is LNHDA and CDR2 is SQIVND in the germline V gene (reference sequence). The CDR3 has 11 amino acids. The ends were cut back, 5 bases at V and 8 bases at J, with 6 bases in the middle. CDR3 in amino acids: CASSAREKLFF. DNA of the CDR3: TGTGCCAGTAGTGCCAGAGAAAAACTGTTTTTT.

V gene TRBV29-1 combines with J gene TRBJ1-1; D not resolved. The CDR3 consists of 14 residues. Looked up from germline, CDR1 is SQVTM and CDR2 is ANQGSEA. Trimming removed 4 bases from V and 1 base from J, with 13 bases in between. The CDR3 region has the DNA TGCAGCGTTGCGCCGTCCGGATCGAACACTGAAGCTTTCTTT. It translates to CSVAPSGSNTEAFF.

The chain links TRBV15 to TRBJ1-5, with 9 bases aligning to TRBD1. The V gene's germline CDR1 is LNHNV and CDR2 YYDKDF (reference sequence). After removal of 8 bases from V and 2 bases from J, the junction contained 4 bases not matched to a gene. The CDR3 extends over 14 amino acids. The CDR3 DNA is TGTGCCACCGAGGACAGGGGACGCAATCAGCCCCAGCATTTT. This translates into CATEDRGRNQPQHF.

CDR3 protein: CASSEAGGPFEQYF. The CDR3 DNA sequence: TGCGCCAGCAGTGAGGCGGGAGGGCCTTTCGAGCAGTACTTC. The V gene is TRBV10-1, the J gene TRBJ2-7; the match to TRBD2 covers 9 bases. With V trimmed by 2 bases and J by 6 bases, 5 bases remained unmatched. The CDR3 is 14 amino acids. Germline V CDR1 and CDR2: WNHNN, SYGVQD (reference sequence).

This clonotype was observed a handful of times. The chain has TRBV10-3 and TRBJ1-2; D is undetermined. This CDR3 region has 12 residues. V dropped 9 bases and J dropped 8 bases, with 16 bases sitting between them. Germline V gene sequence: CDR1 ENHRY, CDR2 SYGVKD. The CDR3 protein is CAIRMYELGYTF. The CDR3 coding sequence is TGTGCCATTCGGATGTATGAGTTGGGCTACACCTTC.

The CDR3 DNA is TGTGCCAGCAGCCCCCACGGACACACTGAAGCTTTCTTT. It codes for CASSPHGHTEAFF. The chain carries TRBV19 and TRBJ1-1; D gene ambiguous. V was clipped by 9 bases and J by 3 bases, with 14 bases between them. Germline loops: CDR1 LNHDA, CDR2 SQIVND (reference sequence). The CDR3 runs 13 residues.

The chain combines TRBV20-1 with TRBJ2-7, with D tentatively TRBD1 (6 bases). Germline V lookup: CDR1 DFQATT, CDR2 SNEGSKA (reference sequence). The CDR3 loop spans 14 amino acids. Trimming left V 5 bases short and J 3 bases short, with 17 bases between. The DNA for the CDR3 is TGCAGTGCTGGGAAGGGGACACCGCTCTACGAGCAGTACTTC. Protein: CSAGKGTPLYEQYF.

Worth noting for this clonotype: This may be a read error, as it is one base from a much larger clone. V gene TRBV6-1 combines with J gene TRBJ1-1, with D maybe TRBD1 (5 bases). The germline CDR1 and CDR2 sequences are MNHNS and SASEGT. The CDR3 has 12 residues. V dropped 8 bases and J dropped 3 bases, with 10 bases sitting between them. The CDR3 DNA reads TGTGCCAGCCAAAGGGGCTACACTGAAGCTTTCTTT. Translating it yields CASQRGYTEAFF.

Of note for this clonotype: One base away lies a much larger clone, so this may be a sequencing read error. The genes are TRBV7-2 and TRBJ2-7, with 10 bases that match TRBD2. Unmatched junction bases numbered 2, after V lost 5 bases and J lost 4 bases. CDR1 is SGHTA, CDR2 FQGNSA, per germline. This CDR3 has 13 residues. CDR3 DNA: TGTGCCAGCAGCCGGACTAGCGGATACGAGCAGTACTTC. Its protein product is CASSRTSGYEQYF.

This clonotype was detected only a few times. The genes are TRBV10-3 and TRBJ1-2, with no clear D. V dropped 10 bases and J dropped 4 bases, with 13 bases sitting between them. Germline CDR1 reads ENHRY; CDR2 reads SYGVKD. There are 12 residues in the CDR3. CDR3 coding DNA: TGTGCCAGCATGGCAAGCAGCTATGGCTACACCTTC. As protein: CASMASSYGYTF.

V usage is TRBV7-9 and J usage is TRBJ1-5; the D gene is possibly TRBD1 (5 bases). Germline V gene data show CDR1 as SEHNR and CDR2 as FQNEAQ (reference sequence). The CDR3 totals 15 residues. The ends were cut back, 5 bases at V and 1 base at J, with 12 bases in the middle. The CDR3 loop is CASSPGGESNQPQHF. The CDR3 DNA follows: TGTGCCAGCAGCCCCGGAGGGGAGAGCAATCAGCCCCAGCATTTT.

With respect to this clonotype: One end of the junction does not line up with germline, which may come from a read error. V is TRBV20-1 and J is TRBJ2-7; the D gene could be TRBD1 or TRBD2 (5 bases each). This CDR3 spans 15 amino acids. Per germline, CDR1 DFQATT and CDR2 SNEGSKA (reference sequence). The CDR3 sequence is CSTRDLSRGPYEQYF. In DNA form, the CDR3 reads TGCAGTACTAGAGATCTGAGTAGGGGTCCCTACGAGCAGTACTTC.

The genes are TRBV10-1 and TRBJ2-2; D call uncertain. V gave up 2 bases and J gave up 7 bases, with 8 bases separating them. Germline assignment: CDR1 WNHNN and CDR2 SYGVQD (reference sequence). This CDR3 comprises 13 residues. CDR3 nucleotides: TGCGCCAGCAGTGAGAACTACCACGGGGAGCTGTTTTTT. Translating it yields CASSENYHGELFF.

Notes on this clonotype: One end of the junction does not line up with germline, which may come from a read error. This chain connects TRBV20-1 to TRBJ2-7; 11 bases align to TRBD2. The CDR3 has 14 amino acids. Germline loops: CDR1 DFQATT, CDR2 SNEGSKA (reference sequence). The CDR3 region is CSASPSGGTYQQYF. The CDR3 DNA is TGCAGTGCTAGTCCTAGCGGGGGGACCTACCAGCAGTACTTC.

This clonotype was detected only a few times. Since a much larger clone is just one base distant, this may be a read error. The V call is TRBV7-9, the J call TRBJ2-7; weak D call: TRBD1 (5 bases). Per germline, CDR1 SEHNR and CDR2 FQNEAQ (reference sequence). The germline V and J ends were trimmed by 1 base and 5 bases, with 6 bases remaining between them. The CDR3 spans 12 residues. The DNA of the CDR3 is TGTGCCAGCAGCTTAGGGGGCCACGAGCAGTACTTC. Translated, it gives CASSLGGHEQYF.

This clonotype was counted a few times. The chain recombines TRBV10-3 with TRBJ1-1; weak D call: TRBD1 (6 bases). CDR3 size: 12 residues. Trimming shortened V by 6 bases and J by 7 bases, and 12 bases separated the two germline ends. Germline V gene lookup returns CDR1 ENHRY and CDR2 SYGVKD. In DNA, the CDR3 is TGTGCCATCAGACGGACAGAAGATGAAGCTTTCTTT. It translates to CAIRRTEDEAFF.

J is TRBJ2-3 and V is TRBV15, with D hard to call. There are 13 residues in the CDR3. Germline V CDR1 and CDR2: LNHNV, YYDKDF (reference sequence). With 0 bases removed from V and 4 bases from J, the gap between germline ends came to 5 bases. CDR3 DNA: TGTGCCACCAGCAGAGATTTCCCAGATACGCAGTATTTT. Its translation is CATSRDFPDTQYF.

V gene TRBV11-1 combines with J gene TRBJ2-1; 9 bases align to TRBD2. The CDR3 covers 15 residues. Germline V lookup: CDR1 SGHAT, CDR2 FQDESV (reference sequence). After removal of 3 bases from V and 8 bases from J, the junction contained 8 bases not matched to a gene. CDR3 bases: TGTGCCAGCAGCTTGCTAGCGGGACTACTCCATGAGCAGTTCTTC. Its translation is CASSLLAGLLHEQFF.

The V gene is TRBV10-2, the J gene TRBJ2-7; maybe TRBD1 (5 bases). Germline V gives CDR1 WSHSY, CDR2 SAAADI. CDR3 length: 14 amino acids. The V and J ends lost 7 bases and 6 bases respectively, with 19 bases between them. DNA for the CDR3: TGCGCCAGCACTACGAATTCCAGGGCCAGCGAGCAGTACGTC. Protein sequence: CASTTNSRASEQYV.

The chain combines TRBV20-1 with TRBJ1-6, with a tentative D call TRBD1 (5 bases). The CDR3 length is 15 residues. Germline lookup yields CDR1 DFQATT and CDR2 SNEGSKA (reference sequence). Trimming took 8 bases from V and 10 from J, leaving 24 bases between them. CDR3 coding DNA: TGCAGTCCCCTAGGTACAGGCTCTTCGATCTCACCCCTCCACTTT. Its translation: CSPLGTGSSISPLHF.

This clonotype has a single count. This chain joins TRBV6-5 and TRBJ1-5; D is undetermined. Trimming removed 2 bases from V and 5 bases from J, with 10 bases in between. Germline V gives CDR1 MNHEY, CDR2 SVGAGI. The CDR3 is 14 amino acids. The CDR3 region is CASSYGGRHQPQHF. The CDR3 DNA reads TGTGCCAGCAGTTACGGAGGGAGGCATCAGCCCCAGCATTTT.

CDR3 in amino acids: CAISGGLWGTNEKLFF. The CDR3 nucleotides read TGTGCCATCAGTGGGGGGCTTTGGGGGACTAATGAAAAACTGTTTTTT. V and J are TRBV10-3 and TRBJ1-4, with D possibly being TRBD1 (6 bases). Trimming stripped 4 bases from V and 2 bases from J, with 14 bases between. Germline values: CDR1 ENHRY, CDR2 SYGVKD. The CDR3 covers 16 residues.